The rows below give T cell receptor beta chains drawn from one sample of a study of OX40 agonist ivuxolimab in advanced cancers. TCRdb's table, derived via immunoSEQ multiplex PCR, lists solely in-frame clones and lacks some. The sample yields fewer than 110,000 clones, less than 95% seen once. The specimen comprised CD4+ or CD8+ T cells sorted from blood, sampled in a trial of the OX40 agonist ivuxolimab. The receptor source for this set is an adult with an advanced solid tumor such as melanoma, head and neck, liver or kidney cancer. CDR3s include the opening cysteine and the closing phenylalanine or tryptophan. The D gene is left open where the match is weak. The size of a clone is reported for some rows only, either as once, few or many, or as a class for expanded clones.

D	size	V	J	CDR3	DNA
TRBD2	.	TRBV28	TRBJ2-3	CASSTASGTSTDTQYF	TGTGCCAGCAGTACTGCAAGCGGGACTAGCACAGATACGCAGTATTTT
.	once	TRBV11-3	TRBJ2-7	CASSLDRSSITYEQYF	TGTGCCAGCAGCTTAGACCGGAGTAGCATAACCTACGAGCAGTACTTC
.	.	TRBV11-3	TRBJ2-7	CASSPEGIPGAQYF	TGTGCCAGCAGCCCAGAGGGGATTCCCGGGGCGCAGTACTTC
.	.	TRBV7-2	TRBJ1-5	CASSLLTSSNQPQHF	TGTGCCAGCAGCTTACTAACTAGTAGCAATCAGCCCCAGCATTTT
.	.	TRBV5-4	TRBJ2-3	CASSLDTRPGTDTQYF	TGTGCCAGCAGCTTGGACACCAGGCCCGGTACAGATACGCAGTATTTT
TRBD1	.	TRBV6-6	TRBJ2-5	CASSLTTGGEKTQYF	TGTGCCAGCAGTTTGACGACAGGGGGGGAAAAGACCCAGTACTTC
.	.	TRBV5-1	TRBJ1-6	CASSHMTGWGNNSPLHF	TGCGCCAGCAGCCATATGACAGGATGGGGGAATAATTCACCCCTCCACTTT
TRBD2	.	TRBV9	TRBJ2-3	CASTLSGSVSDTQYF	TGTGCCAGCACCCTTAGCGGGAGTGTATCAGATACGCAGTATTTT
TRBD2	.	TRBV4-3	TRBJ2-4	CASSQAPPTSGRANLAKNIQYF	TGCGCCAGCAGCCAAGCCCCACCCACTAGCGGCAGAGCTAACCTAGCCAAAAACATTCAGTACTTC
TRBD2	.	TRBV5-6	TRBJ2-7	CASSLMLAGAPRYEQYF	TGTGCCAGCAGCTTGATGTTAGCGGGAGCCCCTCGGTACGAGCAGTACTTC
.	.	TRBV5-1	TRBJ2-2	CASSLLAARGTGELFF	TGCGCCAGCAGCTTGTTGGCGGCCCGAGGCACCGGGGAGCTGTTTTTT
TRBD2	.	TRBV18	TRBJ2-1	CASSAGTSGRNNEQFF	TGTGCCAGCTCAGCCGGGACTAGCGGGAGAAATAATGAGCAGTTCTTC
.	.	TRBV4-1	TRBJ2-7	CASRDPGSSNNYEQYF	TGCGCCAGCAGAGATCCCGGGTCTTCGAATAACTACGAGCAGTACTTC
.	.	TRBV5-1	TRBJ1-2	CASSLGAGAANYGYTF	TGCGCCAGCAGCTTGGGGGCAGGGGCCGCTAACTATGGCTACACCTTC
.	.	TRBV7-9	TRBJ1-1	CASSKNPTYSLSEAFF	TGTGCCAGCAGCAAGAACCCAACATACTCCTTAAGTGAAGCTTTCTTT
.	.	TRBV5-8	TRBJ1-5	CASSLGPNQPQHF	TGTGCCAGCAGCTTGGGACCTAATCAGCCCCAGCATTTT
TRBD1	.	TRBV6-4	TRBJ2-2	CASRRDRANTGELFF	TGTGCCAGCAGGCGGGACAGGGCGAACACCGGGGAGCTGTTTTTT
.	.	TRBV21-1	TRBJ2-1	CASGGGAGPSSYNEQFF	TGTGCCAGCGGCGGAGGTGCGGGGCCGAGCTCCTACAATGAGCAGTTCTTC
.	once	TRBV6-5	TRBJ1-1	CASSYVLNTEAFF	TGTGCCAGCAGTTACGTTTTGAACACTGAAGCTTTCTTT
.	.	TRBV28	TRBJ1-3	CASSLGPNGRSGNTIYF	TGTGCCAGCAGTTTAGGCCCTAACGGCCGCTCTGGAAACACCATATATTTT
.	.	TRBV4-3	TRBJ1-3	CASSQDPGNSGNTIYF	TGCGCCAGCAGCCAAGACCCCGGGAACTCTGGAAACACCATATATTTT
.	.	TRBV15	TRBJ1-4	CATRDIGSTNEKLFF	TGTGCCACCCGGGATATCGGATCAACTAATGAAAAACTGTTTTTT
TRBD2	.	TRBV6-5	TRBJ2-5	CASSYSRLASRETQYF	TGTGCCAGCAGTTACTCCAGACTAGCGTCTCGAGAGACCCAGTACTTC
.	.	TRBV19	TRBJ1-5	CATGNQPQHF	TGTGCAACAGGGAACCAGCCCCAGCATTTT
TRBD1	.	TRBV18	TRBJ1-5	CASSLNRGSNQPQHF	TGTGCCAGCTCACTGAACAGGGGCAGCAATCAGCCCCAGCATTTT
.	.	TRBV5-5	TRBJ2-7	CASSLVVGAYEQYF	TGTGCCAGCAGCTTGGTAGTCGGAGCCTACGAGCAGTACTTC
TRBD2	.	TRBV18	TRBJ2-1	CASSMLAGIDEQFF	TGTGCCAGCTCTATGTTAGCGGGAATCGATGAGCAGTTCTTC
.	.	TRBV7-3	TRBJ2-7	CASSLLAGDPQYF	TGTGCCAGCAGCTTATTAGCTGGTGATCCTCAGTACTTC
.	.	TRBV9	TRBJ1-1	CASSVGGGNAGTEAFF	TGTGCCAGCAGCGTAGGGGGAGGAAACGCCGGCACTGAAGCTTTCTTT
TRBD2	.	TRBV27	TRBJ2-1	CASSLSAGGIYEQFF	TGTGCCAGCAGTTTATCTGCGGGAGGGATTTATGAGCAGTTCTTC
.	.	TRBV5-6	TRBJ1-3	CASSLGSRGPGNTIYF	TGTGCCAGCAGCTTGGGCTCCAGGGGTCCTGGAAACACCATATATTTT
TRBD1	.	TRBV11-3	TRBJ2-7	CASRTNQGADEQYF	TGTGCCAGCCGCACCAACCAGGGGGCTGACGAGCAGTACTTC
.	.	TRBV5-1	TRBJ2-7	CASSSQGPYEQYF	TGCGCCAGCAGCTCTCAGGGGCCCTACGAGCAGTACTTC
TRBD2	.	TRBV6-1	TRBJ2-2	CASSGPRLAVNTGELFF	TGTGCCAGCAGTGGGCCCCGACTAGCGGTTAACACCGGGGAGCTGTTTTTT
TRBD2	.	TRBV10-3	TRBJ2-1	CATHPGTSDNEQFF	TGTGCCACCCATCCCGGGACTAGCGACAATGAGCAGTTCTTC
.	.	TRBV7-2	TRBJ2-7	CASSSNQEQYF	TGTGCCAGCAGCTCCAACCAAGAACAGTACTTC
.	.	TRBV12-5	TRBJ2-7	CASGRTAVYEQYF	TGTGCTAGTGGTCGGACAGCCGTCTACGAGCAGTACTTC
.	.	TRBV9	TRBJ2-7	CASSETSVGYYEQYF	TGTGCCAGCAGCGAGACTAGTGTTGGCTACTACGAGCAGTACTTC
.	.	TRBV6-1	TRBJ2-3	CASFTGVTQYF	TGTGCCAGCTTTACAGGAGTTACGCAGTATTTT
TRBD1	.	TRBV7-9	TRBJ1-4	CASSLAGTENEKLFF	TGTGCCAGCAGCTTAGCAGGGACAGAGAATGAAAAACTGTTTTTT
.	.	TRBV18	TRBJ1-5	CASSWRQLSSSNQPQHF	TGTGCCAGTTCGTGGAGGCAACTGAGCTCTAGCAATCAGCCCCAGCATTTT
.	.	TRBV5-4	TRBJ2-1	CASSRSVTSSAVYEQFF	TGTGCCAGCAGCCGGAGTGTTACGTCAAGCGCGGTCTATGAGCAGTTCTTC
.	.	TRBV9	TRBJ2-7	CASSPDFYEQYF	TGTGCCAGCAGTCCGGACTTTTACGAGCAGTACTTC
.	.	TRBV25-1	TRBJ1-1	CASRGSRVRF	TGTGCCAGCAGAGGCAGCAGGGTTAGATTT
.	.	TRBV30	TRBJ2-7	CAWIEGTYEQYF	TGTGCCTGGATCGAGGGTACCTACGAGCAGTACTTC
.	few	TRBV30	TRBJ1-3	CAWSTDKSSGNTIYF	TGTGCCTGGAGTACAGACAAGAGCTCTGGAAACACCATATATTTT
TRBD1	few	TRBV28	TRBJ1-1	CASSSPGGKAFF	TGTGCCAGCAGTTCCCCAGGGGGAAAAGCTTTCTTT
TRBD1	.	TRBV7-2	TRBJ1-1	CASSPDRVSTEAFF	TGTGCCAGCAGCCCCGACAGGGTGTCCACTGAAGCTTTCTTT
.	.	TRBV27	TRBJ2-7	CASSFSYSGASSYEQYF	TGTGCCAGCAGTTTTTCGTATTCGGGAGCGAGCTCCTACGAGCAGTACTTC
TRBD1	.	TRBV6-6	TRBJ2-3	CASSPGQGSDTQYF	TGTGCCAGCAGCCCAGGACAGGGGTCGGATACGCAGTATTTT
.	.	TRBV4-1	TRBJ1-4	CASSQQGPATNEKLFF	TGCGCCAGCAGCCAACAGGGGCCCGCAACTAATGAAAAACTGTTTTTT
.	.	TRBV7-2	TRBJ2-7	CASSLNPGPTYEQYF	TGTGCCAGCAGCTTAAATCCGGGGCCAACCTACGAGCAGTACTTC